The 20 T cell receptor beta chains in this list originate from one sample, sequenced in a study of blood T cell repertoires in COVID-19. Sequencing used immunoSEQ multiplex PCR; TCRdb keeps in-frame clones, though not all of them. The data hold 200,000 or so clones, with 80% to 90% observed a single time. Specimen: peripheral blood. The receptors derive from a woman of 80 years or more with COVID-19, enrolled during active disease.

This clone is a singleton in its sample. Different DNA sequences within this sample yield the same CDR3. J is TRBJ2-7 and V is TRBV30; D not certain. Germline assignment: CDR1 GTSNPN and CDR2 SVGIG (reference sequence). The germline V and J ends were trimmed by 0 bases and 4 bases, with 4 bases remaining between them. The CDR3 loop spans 11 amino acids. DNA for the CDR3: TGTGCCTGGAGTGTATCTTACGAGCAGTACTTC. Translation: CAWSVSYEQYF.

This rearrangement joins TRBV29-1 to TRBJ1-1; 8 positions match TRBD1. This CDR3 has 14 residues. The V segment lost 1 base and the J segment 1 base; nucleotides outside the gene matches: 2. Germline assignment: CDR1 SQVTM and CDR2 ANQGSEA. The CDR3 is CSVEGQGTNTEAFF. The CDR3, as DNA: TGCAGCGTTGAAGGACAGGGGACGAACACTGAAGCTTTCTTT.

The chain couples TRBV19 to TRBJ2-1; 8 positions match TRBD2. Trimming took 5 bases from V and 8 from J; bases not matched to a gene: 8. The CDR3 has 14 amino acids. CDR1 and CDR2 from the germline V gene are LNHDA and SQIVND (reference sequence). The CDR3 nucleotides read TGTGCCAGTAGTCCCGGGACTAGTTCCGATGAGCAGTTCTTC. Its translation is CASSPGTSSDEQFF.

V is TRBV27 and J is TRBJ1-5; 8 positions agree with TRBD1. CDR3 length: 15 residues. Germline values: CDR1 MNHEY, CDR2 SMNVEV (reference sequence). After removal of 8 bases from V and 0 bases from J, the junction contained 6 bases not matched to a gene. The CDR3 here is CASRDRYYSNQPQHF. DNA for the CDR3: TGTGCCAGCCGGGACAGGTACTATAGCAATCAGCCCCAGCATTTT.

This rearrangement joins TRBV18 to TRBJ2-1; D remains ambiguous. Germline-derived CDR1 and CDR2 are KGHSH and LQKENI. The CDR3 is made up of 13 amino acids. Trimming left V 4 bases short and J 3 bases short, with 7 bases between. In DNA form, the CDR3 reads TGTGCCAGCTCACTGGCTCGCTACAATGAGCAGTTCTTC. Protein: CASSLARYNEQFF.

With respect to this clone: One end of the junction fails to match germline, which may point to a read error. V and J are TRBV7-7 and TRBJ2-1, with a possible D match to TRBD1 (5 bases). This CDR3 contains 15 residues. Germline V gives CDR1 SSHAT, CDR2 FNYEAQ (reference sequence). CDR3 nucleotide sequence: TGTGCTAGCAGCTTTGGGCAGGGCTCCTACAATGAGCAGTTCTTC. Its protein product is CASSFGQGSYNEQFF. Filled out from reference TRBV7-7 and TRBJ2-1, the complete variable domain reads GAGVSQSPRYKVTKRGQDVTLRCDPISSHATLYWYQQALGQGPEFLTYFNYEAQPDKSGLPSDRFSAERPEGSISTLTIQRTEQRDSAMYRCASSFGQGSYNEQFFGPGTRLTVL.

This sequence joins TRBV3-1 (or the pseudogene TRBV3-2) and TRBJ2-7; the D is unclear. V lost 1 base and J lost 2, with 12 bases in between. CDR1 is LGHDT, CDR2 YNNKEL, per germline (reference sequence). This CDR3 is 15 amino acids long. The DNA of the CDR3 is TGTGCCAGCAGCCAAGGTTTTCCGGGTACCTACGAGCAGTACTTC. It codes for CASSQGFPGTYEQYF.

The J gene is TRBJ1-2, the V gene TRBV6-5; D remains unclear. Trimming removed 6 bases from V and 4 bases from J, with 9 bases in between. Per germline, CDR1 MNHEY and CDR2 SVGAGI. The CDR3 covers 12 residues. CDR3 sequence reads: CASRGYSYGYTF. CDR3 DNA sequence: TGTGCCAGCAGAGGTTACAGCTATGGCTACACCTTC.

The rearrangement uses TRBV18 and TRBJ2-1; D ambiguous. CDR1 is KGHSH, CDR2 LQKENI, per germline. There are 14 residues in the CDR3. The V and J ends lost 3 bases and 5 bases respectively, with 11 bases between them. In nucleotides, the CDR3 is TGTGCCAGCTCACCTTTGGCAGGCCACAATGAGCAGTTCTTC. Its protein product is CASSPLAGHNEQFF.

This clone was seen a single time. The gene calls are TRBV7-9 and TRBJ1-4, with D perhaps matching TRBD1 (6 bases). Germline V gene data show CDR1 as SEHNR and CDR2 as FQNEAQ (reference sequence). V was cut by 1 base and J by 8 bases, with 11 bases left in between. This CDR3 is built from 14 residues. The CDR3 DNA sequence: TGTGCCAGCAGCTTAGGCAGGGGAGTGGAAAAACTGTTTTTT. Translating gives CASSLGRGVEKLFF.

This clone has only a few counts. The V gene is TRBV6-5, the J gene TRBJ2-7; 8 bases align to TRBD1. The CDR3 is made up of 14 amino acids. Germline CDR1 and CDR2: MNHEY and SVGAGI. V lost 6 bases, J lost 4 bases, and 8 bases stayed unmatched. CDR3 residues: CASRPTGASYEQYF. As DNA, the CDR3 is TGTGCCAGCAGGCCGACAGGGGCCTCGTACGAGCAGTACTTC.

The genes are TRBV7-2 and TRBJ1-4; 10 positions agree with TRBD1. Germline V gives CDR1 SGHTA, CDR2 FQGNSA. V lost 3 bases, J lost 10 bases, and 5 bases stayed unmatched. The CDR3 extends over 14 amino acids. CDR3 bases: TGTGCCAGCAGCTTTCCCGGACAGGGGGGAAAACTGTTTTTT. This gives the protein CASSFPGQGGKLFF.

This chain joins TRBV18 and TRBJ2-2; D may be TRBD2 (5 bases). Germline CDR1 and CDR2: KGHSH and LQKENI. V was trimmed by 3 bases and J by 4 bases, leaving 12 bases between them. The CDR3 is 15 amino acids. Here the CDR3 reads CASSPNQGGTGELFF. CDR3 bases: TGTGCCAGCTCACCTAATCAAGGAGGCACCGGGGAGCTGTTTTTT.

This chain joins TRBV10-3 and TRBJ2-2, with a tentative D call TRBD1 (5 bases). Germline assignment: CDR1 ENHRY and CDR2 SYGVKD. The V and J ends lost 6 bases and 5 bases respectively, with 13 bases between them. This CDR3 spans 14 amino acids. The CDR3 sequence: CAISPPGLTGELFF. In nucleotides, the CDR3 is TGTGCCATCAGCCCGCCAGGGCTAACCGGGGAGCTGTTTTTT.

This chain connects TRBV5-1 to TRBJ2-3; TRBD1 matches at 7 bases. The CDR3 is 12 residues long. The germline gives CDR1 SGHRS, CDR2 YFSETQ. J gave up 6 bases and V 4 bases, and 2 bases lay outside the gene matches. CDR3: CASSPQGDTQYF. For the CDR3, the DNA is TGCGCCAGCAGCCCACAGGGGGATACGCAGTATTTT.

The chain links TRBV2 to TRBJ2-7; D is perhaps TRBD1 (5 bases). This CDR3 is 14 amino acids long. The germline V gene has CDR1 SNHLY and CDR2 FYNNEI. Deletions cut 3 bases from V and 3 bases from J, with 12 bases between. CDR3 loop: CASSDGDRNYEQYF. The CDR3 DNA reads TGTGCCAGCAGTGATGGAGACAGAAACTACGAGCAGTACTTC.

This sequence joins TRBV2 and TRBJ2-1; 11 bases align to TRBD2. The V gene's germline CDR1 is SNHLY and CDR2 FYNNEI. This CDR3 is built from 15 residues. Trimming cost V 8 bases and J 4 bases; bases outside gene matches: 7. CDR3 nucleotides: TGTGCCAGCGAACGACTAGCGGGGATATACAATGAGCAGTTCTTC. Its protein is CASERLAGIYNEQFF.

This clone was found once. The chain is built from TRBV6-5 and TRBJ1-2, with 7 bases lining up with TRBD1. This CDR3 has 16 residues. Germline values: CDR1 MNHEY, CDR2 SVGAGI. The J segment lost 1 base and the V segment lost 2 bases, leaving 7 bases of the junction unmatched. The CDR3: CASSYTKQGYNYGYTF. The CDR3 DNA sequence: TGTGCCAGCAGTTACACAAAACAGGGGTATAACTATGGCTACACCTTC.

V is TRBV19 and J is TRBJ1-1; TRBD1 matches 10 bases. V lost 6 bases and J lost 2; bases outside the gene matches: 3. The CDR3 contains 14 residues. Germline CDR1 LNHDA, CDR2 SQIVND (reference sequence). In DNA form, the CDR3 reads TGTGCCAGTAGCCGACAGGGGGCTAACACTGAAGCTTTCTTT. Its translation: CASSRQGANTEAFF.

The chain employs TRBV5-6 and TRBJ2-7; 8 nucleotides match TRBD2. CDR1 is SGHDT and CDR2 is YYEEEE in the germline V gene. J gave up 0 bases and V 4 bases, and 12 bases lay outside the gene matches. CDR3 length equals 17 residues. CDR3 loop: CASSPLVAGPRSYEQYF. CDR3 in DNA: TGTGCCAGCAGCCCCCTCGTAGCGGGGCCCCGCTCCTACGAGCAGTACTTC.